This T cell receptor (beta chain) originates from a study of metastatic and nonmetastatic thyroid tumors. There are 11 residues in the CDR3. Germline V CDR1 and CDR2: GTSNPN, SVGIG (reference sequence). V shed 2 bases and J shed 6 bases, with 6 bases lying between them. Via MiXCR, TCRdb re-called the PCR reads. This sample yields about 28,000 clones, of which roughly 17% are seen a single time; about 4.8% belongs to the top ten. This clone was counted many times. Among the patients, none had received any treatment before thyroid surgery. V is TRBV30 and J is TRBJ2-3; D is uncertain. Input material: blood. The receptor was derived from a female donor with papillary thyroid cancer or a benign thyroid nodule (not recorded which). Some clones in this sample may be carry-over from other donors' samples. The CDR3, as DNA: TGTGCCTGGAGTAGGGCGGATACGCAGTATTTT. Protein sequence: CAWSRADTQYF. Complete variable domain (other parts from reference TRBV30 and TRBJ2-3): SQTIHQWPATLVQPVGSPLSLECTVEGTSNPNLYWYRQAAGRGLQLLFYSVGIGQISSEVPQNLSASRPQDRQFILSSKKLLLSDSGFYLCAWSRADTQYFGPGTRLTVL.